Listed below are T cell receptor beta chains from one sample, sequenced in a study of PD-1 blockade in mismatch repair-deficient tumors. Profiling relied on immunoSEQ multiplex PCR, and the TCRdb table lists in-frame clones only, not all of them. Found here are more than 30,000 clones, approximately 84% of them singletons; the top ten hold approximately 3.9%. Sequenced here: peripheral blood, sampled 76 weeks after starting pembrolizumab. These receptors were taken from an adult with mismatch repair-deficient cancer. Both conserved end residues are part of each CDR3. The order of the fields is V gene, clone size, J gene, D gene, CDR3 DNA, CDR3 protein. A D gene is named only where the DNA matches it firmly. The size entry is marked missing in some rows and otherwise reads once, few, many or a size class.

TRBV9	few	TRBJ2-3	NA	TGTGCCAGCAGCGTAGATAGCGGAGGAGATGAGATCACAGATACGCAGTATTTT	CASSVDSGGDEITDTQYF
TRBV7-2	NA	TRBJ1-4	NA	TGTGCCAGCAGCTCCGGGATTCGCGAAAAACTGTTTTTT	CASSSGIREKLFF
TRBV30	NA	TRBJ2-3	NA	TGTGCCTGGGGGACGGGGATCTCCACAGATACGCAGTATTTT	CAWGTGISTDTQYF
TRBV7-2	NA	TRBJ2-1	TRBD2	TGTGCCAGCAGCTTAATAGCGGGAGCCAGCTCCTACAATGAGCAGTTCTTC	CASSLIAGASSYNEQFF
TRBV11-3	once	TRBJ2-7	NA	TGTGCCAGCAGCTTGGGAAGGACTACCAGTGGGCAGTACTTC	CASSLGRTTSGQYF
TRBV6-1	NA	TRBJ2-1	NA	TGTGCCAGCAGTGAAGCCCTCAATGAGCAGTTCTTC	CASSEALNEQFF
TRBV6-5	few	TRBJ2-7	NA	TGTGCCAGCAGTTCCCGGGACCAGGACTACTTC	CASSSRDQDYF
TRBV9	NA	TRBJ2-7	NA	TGTGCCAGCAGCGTAGCTAGCGACACGTCCTACGAGCAGTACTTC	CASSVASDTSYEQYF
TRBV30	NA	TRBJ2-7	TRBD2	TGTGCCTGGAAGGTAGTAGCGGGAGGAGGCGAGCAGTACTTC	CAWKVVAGGGEQYF
TRBV28	once	TRBJ2-1	NA	TGTGCCAGCAGTAGTGGGGCGGCCTACAATGAGCAGTTCTTC	CASSSGAAYNEQFF
TRBV19	NA	TRBJ1-4	TRBD1	TGTGCCAGTACCATGACAGGGGGCTATGAAAAACTGTTTTTT	CASTMTGGYEKLFF
TRBV25-1	NA	TRBJ2-3	NA	TGTGCCAGCAGTGAATACCTGGCTGGGGTAGGAGATACGCAGTATTTT	CASSEYLAGVGDTQYF
TRBV11-2	once	TRBJ1-2	NA	TGTGCCAGCAGCTTAGATCTGGTACGGACGCATGGCTACACCTTC	CASSLDLVRTHGYTF
TRBV30	NA	TRBJ1-2	NA	TGTGCCTGGAGTGACGACTATGGCTACACCTTC	CAWSDDYGYTF
TRBV4-1	NA	TRBJ2-1	NA	TGCGCCAGCAGCCAACTCTCCTTGGTCGACAATGAGCAGTTCTTC	CASSQLSLVDNEQFF
TRBV5-1	NA	TRBJ2-2	TRBD1	TGCGCCAGCAGCTATACAGGGGCGGACACCGGGGAGCTGTTTTTT	CASSYTGADTGELFF
TRBV6-6	NA	TRBJ2-7	TRBD1	TGTGCCAGCAGTCGACAGACAGGGGGTAACTACGAGCAGTACTTC	CASSRQTGGNYEQYF
TRBV7-3	NA	TRBJ2-1	NA	TGTGCCAGCAGTCCCGAAGGATGGTACAATGAGCAGTTCTTC	CASSPEGWYNEQFF
TRBV4-3	NA	TRBJ2-1	TRBD2	TGCGCCAGCAGCCAAGAGGGGTTAGCGGGAGCGGGGAATGAGCAGTTCTTC	CASSQEGLAGAGNEQFF
TRBV9	NA	TRBJ2-1	NA	TGTGCCAGCAGCGTAGGGGGATTGGGTGAGCAGTTCTTC	CASSVGGLGEQFF
TRBV11-1	NA	TRBJ2-7	TRBD1	TGTGCCAGCACCGTTAACCGGGACAGTACCTACGAGCAGTACTTC	CASTVNRDSTYEQYF
TRBV4-1	NA	TRBJ2-3	TRBD2	TGCGCCAGCAGCAAGCGACTAGCGGGAGTCACAGATACGCAGTATTTT	CASSKRLAGVTDTQYF
TRBV7-3	NA	TRBJ2-1	TRBD1	TGTGCCAGCAGCGCCCGACAGGGGGCGTACAATGAGCAGTTCTTC	CASSARQGAYNEQFF
TRBV11-2	NA	TRBJ1-1	TRBD1	TGTGCCAGCAGCTTAGAAGGGACAGGGGGCGAGTGGGGCACTGAAGCTTTCTTT	CASSLEGTGGEWGTEAFF
TRBV19	NA	TRBJ2-7	TRBD1	TGTGCCAGTAGTATCGAGCAGGGGGCTAAATACGAGCAGTACTTC	CASSIEQGAKYEQYF
TRBV29-1	NA	TRBJ1-1	NA	TGCAGCGTTGGGGGAACTGAAGCTTTCTTT	CSVGGTEAFF
TRBV7-7	NA	TRBJ2-2	TRBD2	TGTGCTAGCAGCTTAGGGACTAGCGGGAGCGCCACCGGGGAGCTGTTTTTT	CASSLGTSGSATGELFF
TRBV19	once	TRBJ2-7	NA	TGTGCCAGTAGTATAGGAGGTCAGACCTACGAGCAGTACTTC	CASSIGGQTYEQYF
TRBV6-5	few	TRBJ1-2	NA	TGTGCCAGCAGTGGTACAGGGTTTAGCTATGGCTACACCTTC	CASSGTGFSYGYTF
TRBV5-6	NA	TRBJ2-5	TRBD2	TGTGCCAGCAGCTTGGGGCAGGACCTCAGCGGGAGGGCCGGGGAGACCCAGTACTTC	CASSLGQDLSGRAGETQYF
TRBV6-1	NA	TRBJ1-2	TRBD1	TGTGCCAGCAGTGGCCGGGACAGGGCTCGGAGCTATGGCTACACCTTC	CASSGRDRARSYGYTF
TRBV6-5	NA	TRBJ2-7	TRBD2	TGTGCCAGCAGATCACTAGCGGGATCCTACGAGCAGTACTTC	CASRSLAGSYEQYF
TRBV4-2	NA	TRBJ2-1	TRBD1	TGTGCCAGCAGCCAAGGCCGCGGACAGGGATTCTACAATGAGCAGTTCTTC	CASSQGRGQGFYNEQFF
TRBV16	NA	TRBJ2-2	NA	TGTGCCAGCAGCCAATATACAGGGAGGACCGGGGAGCTGTTTTTT	CASSQYTGRTGELFF
TRBV11-3	NA	TRBJ2-7	TRBD1	TGTGCCAGCAGCTTAGGAGCAGGGGGAACATACGAGCAGTACTTC	CASSLGAGGTYEQYF
TRBV19	NA	TRBJ1-5	NA	TGTGCCAGTAGTACCTTACGCGGGCAGGGCAATCAGCCCCAGCATTTT	CASSTLRGQGNQPQHF
TRBV27	NA	TRBJ2-3	NA	TGTGCCAGCAGTTTACGCCTGCGGCGGCAGGAAATCAGCACAGATACGCAGTATTTT	CASSLRLRRQEISTDTQYF
TRBV5-6	NA	TRBJ2-5	NA	TGTGCCAGCAGCTTGATGTCCGCGGCCCAGTACTTC	CASSLMSAAQYF
TRBV7-9	NA	TRBJ2-3	TRBD1	TGTGCCAGCAGCAACCGGGACAGGGAATATAATACGCAGTATTTT	CASSNRDREYNTQYF
TRBV11-2	NA	TRBJ2-7	NA	TGTGCCAGCAGCCTCGCGACAGGAGGCTACGAGCAGTACTTC	CASSLATGGYEQYF
TRBV19	once	TRBJ1-1	NA	TGTGCCAGTCAGCAGAACACTGAAGCTTTCTTT	CASQQNTEAFF
TRBV5-1	once	TRBJ2-3	NA	TGCGCCAGCAGCTTGGGCAGGGGCCAAGATACGCAGTATTTT	CASSLGRGQDTQYF
TRBV19	NA	TRBJ2-1	NA	TGTGCCAGTACTTCCCGGGGGGCTGTCAATGAGCAGTTCTTC	CASTSRGAVNEQFF
TRBV7-9	NA	TRBJ1-2	TRBD1	TGTGCCAGCAGCTTGGACAGGGGGGCTTATGGCTACACCTTC	CASSLDRGAYGYTF
TRBV6-5	few	TRBJ1-5	TRBD1	TGTGCCAGCAGCCTTGGACAGGGGTGGGATCAGCCCCAGCATTTT	CASSLGQGWDQPQHF
TRBV7-2	NA	TRBJ2-2	NA	TGTGCCAGCAGAATGACTTCAAACACCGGGGAGCTGTTTTTT	CASRMTSNTGELFF
TRBV9	once	TRBJ1-1	TRBD1	TGTGCCAGCAGCGGGGGACAGGGCGGAACTGAAGCTTTCTTT	CASSGGQGGTEAFF
TRBV6-1	NA	TRBJ2-1	NA	TGTGCCAGCGCCGGGAGCTCCTACAATGAGCAGTTCTTC	CASAGSSYNEQFF
TRBV5-4	NA	TRBJ2-3	NA	TGTGCCAGCAGCTTGGCCAAGCGGGGAGGGGGAGATACGCAGTATTTT	CASSLAKRGGGDTQYF
TRBV27	NA	TRBJ1-1	NA	TGTGCCAGCAGTTTAGGAGGAGGGTACACTGAAGCTTTCTTT	CASSLGGGYTEAFF
TRBV14	once	TRBJ1-3	TRBD1	TGTGCCAGCAGCCCTCCGGGACAGGGGATTGAGAACACCATATATTTT	CASSPPGQGIENTIYF
TRBV6-5	NA	TRBJ1-5	NA	TGTGCCAGCCGTCAGGCCGACAATCAGCCCCAGCATTTT	CASRQADNQPQHF
TRBV19	NA	TRBJ2-2	NA	TGTGCCAGTAGTAGAGGGATAACCGGGGAGCTGTTTTTT	CASSRGITGELFF
TRBV27	NA	TRBJ2-5	NA	TGTGCCAGCTCCACCCTCGGCGGGGGCGGACGAGAGACCCAGTACTTC	CASSTLGGGGRETQYF
TRBV7-2	NA	TRBJ2-2	NA	TGTGCCAGCAGCCGATACTGGAGGGGAGGAGGGGCCGGGGAGCTGTTTTTT	CASSRYWRGGGAGELFF
TRBV6-5	NA	TRBJ2-6	TRBD2	TGTGCCAGCAGACGGGGGGTTGAAGGGGCCAACGTCCTGACTTTC	CASRRGVEGANVLTF